This TCR beta chain came from a study of cytomegalovirus exposure and HLA in healthy donors. With 60 Vbeta and 13 Jbeta primers, the PCR was carried out. Only in-frame clones appear in the TCRdb table, and some are missing; sequencing was by immunoSEQ multiplex PCR. The data hold some 180,000 clones, with 75% to 85% observed a single time. This receptor was taken from a woman aged 55-70 years in good health and CMV-seropositive. Sequencing was carried out using PBMCs.

The CDR3 coding sequence is TGTGCCAGCAGCTTGGCACAGACGAATCCCTACGAGCAGTACTTC. This sequence encodes CASSLAQTNPYEQYF. This sequence joins TRBV5-5 and TRBJ2-7; no clear D. The CDR3 is made up of 15 amino acids. CDR1 SGHKS and CDR2 YYEKEE come from the germline V gene (reference sequence). V gave up 0 bases and J gave up 2 bases, with 12 bases separating them.